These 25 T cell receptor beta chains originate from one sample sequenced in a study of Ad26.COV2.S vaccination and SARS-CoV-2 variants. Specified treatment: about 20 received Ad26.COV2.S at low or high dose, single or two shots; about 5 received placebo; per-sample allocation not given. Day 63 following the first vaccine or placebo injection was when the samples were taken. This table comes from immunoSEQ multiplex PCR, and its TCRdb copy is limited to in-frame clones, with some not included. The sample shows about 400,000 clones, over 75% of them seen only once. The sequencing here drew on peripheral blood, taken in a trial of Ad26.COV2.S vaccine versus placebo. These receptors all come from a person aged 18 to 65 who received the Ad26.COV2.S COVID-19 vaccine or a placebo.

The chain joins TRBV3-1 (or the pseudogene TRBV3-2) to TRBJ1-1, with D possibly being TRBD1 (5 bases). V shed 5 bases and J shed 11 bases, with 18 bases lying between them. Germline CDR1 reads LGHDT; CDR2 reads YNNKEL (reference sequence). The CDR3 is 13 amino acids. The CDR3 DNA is TGTGCCAGCAGCTTGGGGGGAAAAAGTCGTGCTTTCTTT. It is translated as CASSLGGKSRAFF.

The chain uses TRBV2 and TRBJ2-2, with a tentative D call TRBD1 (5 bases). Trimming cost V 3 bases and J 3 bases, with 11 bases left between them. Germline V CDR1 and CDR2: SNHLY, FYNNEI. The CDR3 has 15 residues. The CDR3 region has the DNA TGTGCCAGCAGTGATAGTCGGACATACACCGGGGAGCTGTTTTTT. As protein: CASSDSRTYTGELFF.

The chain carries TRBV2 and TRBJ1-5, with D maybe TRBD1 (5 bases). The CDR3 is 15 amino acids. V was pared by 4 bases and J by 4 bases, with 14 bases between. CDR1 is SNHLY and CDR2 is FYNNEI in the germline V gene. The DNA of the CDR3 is TGTGCCAGCAGTGTGCAGGGTGTGGGGAATCAGCCCCAGCATTTT. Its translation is CASSVQGVGNQPQHF.

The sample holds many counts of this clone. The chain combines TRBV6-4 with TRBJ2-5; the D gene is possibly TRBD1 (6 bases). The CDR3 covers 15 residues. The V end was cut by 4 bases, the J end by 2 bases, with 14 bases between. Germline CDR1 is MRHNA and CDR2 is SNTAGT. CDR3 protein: CASSVLPGQQETQYF. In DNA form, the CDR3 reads TGTGCCAGCAGTGTCCTACCCGGACAGCAAGAGACCCAGTACTTC.

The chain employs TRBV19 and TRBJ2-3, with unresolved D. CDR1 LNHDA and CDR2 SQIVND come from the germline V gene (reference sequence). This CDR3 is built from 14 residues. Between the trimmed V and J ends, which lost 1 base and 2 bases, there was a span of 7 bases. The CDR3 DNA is TGTGCCAGTAGTATAGGGGTGGCCACAGATACGCAGTATTTT. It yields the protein CASSIGVATDTQYF.

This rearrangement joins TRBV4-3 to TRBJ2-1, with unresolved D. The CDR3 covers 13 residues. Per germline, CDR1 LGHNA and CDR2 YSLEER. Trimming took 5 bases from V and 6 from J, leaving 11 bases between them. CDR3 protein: CASSLGLRNEQFF. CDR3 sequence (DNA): TGCGCCAGCAGCTTAGGTCTCCGCAATGAGCAGTTCTTC.

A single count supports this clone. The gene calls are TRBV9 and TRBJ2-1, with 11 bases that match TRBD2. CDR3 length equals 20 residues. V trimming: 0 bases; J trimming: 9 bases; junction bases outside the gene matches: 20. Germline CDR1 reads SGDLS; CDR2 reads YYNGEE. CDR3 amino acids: CASSVGLLGGSGTSGSEQFF. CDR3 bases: TGTGCCAGCAGCGTAGGTCTGTTGGGAGGATCCGGGACTAGCGGAAGTGAGCAGTTCTTC.

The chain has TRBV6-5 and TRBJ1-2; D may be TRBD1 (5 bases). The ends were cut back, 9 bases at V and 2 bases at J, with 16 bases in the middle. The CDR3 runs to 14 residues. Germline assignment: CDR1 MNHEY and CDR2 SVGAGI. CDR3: CASLRAGGNYGYTF. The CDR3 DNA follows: TGTGCCAGTCTCAGGGCGGGAGGCAACTATGGCTACACCTTC.

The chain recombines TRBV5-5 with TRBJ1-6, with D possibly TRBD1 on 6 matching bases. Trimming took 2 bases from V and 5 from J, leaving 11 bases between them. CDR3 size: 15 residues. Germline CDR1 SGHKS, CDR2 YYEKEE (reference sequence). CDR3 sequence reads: CASSLQGWDNSPLHF. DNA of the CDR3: TGTGCCAGCAGCTTACAGGGTTGGGATAATTCACCCCTCCACTTT.

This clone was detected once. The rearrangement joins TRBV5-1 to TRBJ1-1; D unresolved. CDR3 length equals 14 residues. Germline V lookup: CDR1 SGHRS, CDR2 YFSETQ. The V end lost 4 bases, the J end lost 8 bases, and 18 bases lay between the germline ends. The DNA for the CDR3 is TGCGCCAGCAGCCAAACCGTGGGCATCTGGGAAGCTTTCTTT. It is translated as CASSQTVGIWEAFF.

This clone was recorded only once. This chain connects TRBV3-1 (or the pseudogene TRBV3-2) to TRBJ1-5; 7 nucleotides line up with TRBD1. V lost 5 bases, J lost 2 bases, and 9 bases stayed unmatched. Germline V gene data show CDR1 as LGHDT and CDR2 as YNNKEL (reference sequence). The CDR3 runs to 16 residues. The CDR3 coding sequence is TGTGCCAGCAGCTGCTCGCACAGGGGTGGCAATCAGCCCCAGCATTTT. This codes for CASSCSHRGGNQPQHF.

The CDR3 region is CASSWSSYEQYF. Here the CDR3 DNA reads TGTGCCAGCAGCTGGAGCTCCTACGAGCAGTACTTC. V gene TRBV7-9 combines with J gene TRBJ2-7; unclear D gene. CDR1 SEHNR and CDR2 FQNEAQ come from the germline V gene (reference sequence). The CDR3 loop spans 12 amino acids. The ends were cut back, 4 bases at V and 0 bases at J, with 4 bases in the middle.

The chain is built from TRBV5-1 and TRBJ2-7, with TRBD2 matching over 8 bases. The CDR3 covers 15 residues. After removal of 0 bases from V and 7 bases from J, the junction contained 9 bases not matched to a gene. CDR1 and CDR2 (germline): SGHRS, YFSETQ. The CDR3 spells CASSLDSGSRREQYF. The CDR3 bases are TGCGCCAGCAGCTTGGACAGCGGGAGCCGTCGAGAGCAGTACTTC.

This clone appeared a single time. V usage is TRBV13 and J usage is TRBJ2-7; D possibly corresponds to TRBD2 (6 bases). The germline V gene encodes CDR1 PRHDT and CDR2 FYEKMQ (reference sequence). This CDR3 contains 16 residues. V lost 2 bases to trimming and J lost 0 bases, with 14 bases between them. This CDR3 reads CASSLRGEKASYEQYF. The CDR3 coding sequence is TGTGCCAGCAGCTTACGCGGGGAGAAAGCCTCCTACGAGCAGTACTTC.

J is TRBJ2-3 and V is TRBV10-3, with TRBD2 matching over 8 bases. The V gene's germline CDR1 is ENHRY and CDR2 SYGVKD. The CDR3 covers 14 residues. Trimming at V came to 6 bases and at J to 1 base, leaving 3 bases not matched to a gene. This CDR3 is CAIRSGSGTDTQYF. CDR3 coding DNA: TGTGCCATCAGGAGCGGGAGTGGCACAGATACGCAGTATTTT.

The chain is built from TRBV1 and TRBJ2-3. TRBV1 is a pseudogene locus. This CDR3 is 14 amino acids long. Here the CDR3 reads CTSSPRKSTDTQYF. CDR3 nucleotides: TGCACCAGCAGCCCACGAAAGAGCACAGATACGCAGTATTTT.

CDR3 in DNA: TGTGCCAGCAGCGGCAGAGGGGGGGAGGAGACCCAGTACTTC. Translating gives CASSGRGGEETQYF. The chain links TRBV7-8 to TRBJ2-5; D possibly corresponds to TRBD2 (7 bases). Germline CDR1 reads SGHVS; CDR2 reads FQNEAQ. CDR3 length: 14 amino acids. Trimming removed 5 bases at V and 5 bases at J, with 15 bases between.

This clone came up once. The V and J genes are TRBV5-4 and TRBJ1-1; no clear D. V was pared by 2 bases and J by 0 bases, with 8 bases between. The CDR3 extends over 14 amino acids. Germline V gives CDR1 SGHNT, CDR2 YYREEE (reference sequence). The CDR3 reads CASSLKGMNTEAFF. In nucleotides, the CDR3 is TGTGCCAGCAGCTTAAAAGGGATGAACACTGAAGCTTTCTTT.

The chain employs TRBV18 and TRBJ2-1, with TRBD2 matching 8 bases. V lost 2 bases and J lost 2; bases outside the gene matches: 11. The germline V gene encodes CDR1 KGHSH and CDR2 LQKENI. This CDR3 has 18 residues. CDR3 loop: CASSPTGGAGVAYNEQFF. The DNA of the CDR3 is TGTGCCAGCTCACCAACGGGAGGGGCGGGAGTAGCCTACAATGAGCAGTTCTTC.

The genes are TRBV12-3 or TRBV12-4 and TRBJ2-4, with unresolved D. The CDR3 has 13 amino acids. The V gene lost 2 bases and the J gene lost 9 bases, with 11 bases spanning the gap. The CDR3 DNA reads TGTGCCAGCAGTTTATCGTCGTTCGGCATTCAGTACTTC. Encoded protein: CASSLSSFGIQYF.

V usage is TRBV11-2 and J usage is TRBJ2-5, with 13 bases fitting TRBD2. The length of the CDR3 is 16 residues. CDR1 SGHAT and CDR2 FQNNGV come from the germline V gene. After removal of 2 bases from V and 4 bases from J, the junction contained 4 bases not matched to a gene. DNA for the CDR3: TGTGCCAGCAGCTTAACTAGCGGGAGGGTTGGAGAGACCCAGTACTTC. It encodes CASSLTSGRVGETQYF.

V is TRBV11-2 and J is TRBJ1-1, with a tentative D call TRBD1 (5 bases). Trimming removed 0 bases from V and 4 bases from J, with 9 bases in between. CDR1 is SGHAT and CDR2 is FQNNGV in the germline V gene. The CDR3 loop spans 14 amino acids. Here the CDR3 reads CASSLELGTTEAFF. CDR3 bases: TGTGCCAGCAGCTTAGAGTTGGGGACCACTGAAGCTTTCTTT.

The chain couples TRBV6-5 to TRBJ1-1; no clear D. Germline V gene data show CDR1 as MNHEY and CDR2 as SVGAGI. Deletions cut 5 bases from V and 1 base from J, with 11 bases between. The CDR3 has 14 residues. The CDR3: CASSIPQQNTEAFF. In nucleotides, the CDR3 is TGTGCCAGCAGTATACCTCAGCAGAACACTGAAGCTTTCTTT.

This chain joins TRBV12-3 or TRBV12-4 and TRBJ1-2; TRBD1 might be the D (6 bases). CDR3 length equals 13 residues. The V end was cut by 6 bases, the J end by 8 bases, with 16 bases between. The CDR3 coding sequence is TGTGCCAGCAGCATTCGGACAGATGGAGGCTACACCTTC. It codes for CASSIRTDGGYTF.

CDR3 sequence (DNA): TGTGCCACCACCCCCCGGGGACTAGCGACCTACGAGCAGTACTTC. Translation: CATTPRGLATYEQYF. This rearrangement joins TRBV6-2 or TRBV6-3 to TRBJ2-7; 10 positions agree with TRBD2. J was trimmed by 2 bases and V by 10 bases; bases with no gene match: 11. Germline-derived CDR1 and CDR2 are MNHEY and SVGEGT. The CDR3 totals 15 residues.